This TCR beta chain was found in a study of OX40 agonist ivuxolimab in advanced cancers. About the research overall: Those treated in dose escalation had hepatocellular carcinoma, melanoma, renal cell cancer or head and neck cancer.

V was shortened by 6 bases and J by 2 bases, with 13 bases between the two germline ends. Germline lookup yields CDR1 SNHLY and CDR2 FYNNEI. This CDR3 contains 14 residues. Study-wide points: There were, on average, more expanded clones in CD8+ T cells than in CD4+.

Assay: immunoSEQ multiplex PCR; the TCRdb copy retains only in-frame clones and omits some. The data contain 55,000 to 90,000 clones, approximately 85% of them singletons. Enrollment shut out patients with autoimmune disease history or systemic immunosuppression. Note on this clone: The antigen remains undetermined.

Sample: CD4+ or CD8+ T cells sorted from blood, taken in a trial of the OX40 agonist ivuxolimab. This chain connects TRBV2 to TRBJ1-1; D is unclear. The receptor was isolated from an adult with an advanced solid tumor such as melanoma, head and neck, liver or kidney cancer. CDR3 protein: CASSENRFNTEAFF. The DNA for the CDR3 is TGTGCCAGCAGCGAAAACAGATTTAACACTGAAGCTTTCTTT.